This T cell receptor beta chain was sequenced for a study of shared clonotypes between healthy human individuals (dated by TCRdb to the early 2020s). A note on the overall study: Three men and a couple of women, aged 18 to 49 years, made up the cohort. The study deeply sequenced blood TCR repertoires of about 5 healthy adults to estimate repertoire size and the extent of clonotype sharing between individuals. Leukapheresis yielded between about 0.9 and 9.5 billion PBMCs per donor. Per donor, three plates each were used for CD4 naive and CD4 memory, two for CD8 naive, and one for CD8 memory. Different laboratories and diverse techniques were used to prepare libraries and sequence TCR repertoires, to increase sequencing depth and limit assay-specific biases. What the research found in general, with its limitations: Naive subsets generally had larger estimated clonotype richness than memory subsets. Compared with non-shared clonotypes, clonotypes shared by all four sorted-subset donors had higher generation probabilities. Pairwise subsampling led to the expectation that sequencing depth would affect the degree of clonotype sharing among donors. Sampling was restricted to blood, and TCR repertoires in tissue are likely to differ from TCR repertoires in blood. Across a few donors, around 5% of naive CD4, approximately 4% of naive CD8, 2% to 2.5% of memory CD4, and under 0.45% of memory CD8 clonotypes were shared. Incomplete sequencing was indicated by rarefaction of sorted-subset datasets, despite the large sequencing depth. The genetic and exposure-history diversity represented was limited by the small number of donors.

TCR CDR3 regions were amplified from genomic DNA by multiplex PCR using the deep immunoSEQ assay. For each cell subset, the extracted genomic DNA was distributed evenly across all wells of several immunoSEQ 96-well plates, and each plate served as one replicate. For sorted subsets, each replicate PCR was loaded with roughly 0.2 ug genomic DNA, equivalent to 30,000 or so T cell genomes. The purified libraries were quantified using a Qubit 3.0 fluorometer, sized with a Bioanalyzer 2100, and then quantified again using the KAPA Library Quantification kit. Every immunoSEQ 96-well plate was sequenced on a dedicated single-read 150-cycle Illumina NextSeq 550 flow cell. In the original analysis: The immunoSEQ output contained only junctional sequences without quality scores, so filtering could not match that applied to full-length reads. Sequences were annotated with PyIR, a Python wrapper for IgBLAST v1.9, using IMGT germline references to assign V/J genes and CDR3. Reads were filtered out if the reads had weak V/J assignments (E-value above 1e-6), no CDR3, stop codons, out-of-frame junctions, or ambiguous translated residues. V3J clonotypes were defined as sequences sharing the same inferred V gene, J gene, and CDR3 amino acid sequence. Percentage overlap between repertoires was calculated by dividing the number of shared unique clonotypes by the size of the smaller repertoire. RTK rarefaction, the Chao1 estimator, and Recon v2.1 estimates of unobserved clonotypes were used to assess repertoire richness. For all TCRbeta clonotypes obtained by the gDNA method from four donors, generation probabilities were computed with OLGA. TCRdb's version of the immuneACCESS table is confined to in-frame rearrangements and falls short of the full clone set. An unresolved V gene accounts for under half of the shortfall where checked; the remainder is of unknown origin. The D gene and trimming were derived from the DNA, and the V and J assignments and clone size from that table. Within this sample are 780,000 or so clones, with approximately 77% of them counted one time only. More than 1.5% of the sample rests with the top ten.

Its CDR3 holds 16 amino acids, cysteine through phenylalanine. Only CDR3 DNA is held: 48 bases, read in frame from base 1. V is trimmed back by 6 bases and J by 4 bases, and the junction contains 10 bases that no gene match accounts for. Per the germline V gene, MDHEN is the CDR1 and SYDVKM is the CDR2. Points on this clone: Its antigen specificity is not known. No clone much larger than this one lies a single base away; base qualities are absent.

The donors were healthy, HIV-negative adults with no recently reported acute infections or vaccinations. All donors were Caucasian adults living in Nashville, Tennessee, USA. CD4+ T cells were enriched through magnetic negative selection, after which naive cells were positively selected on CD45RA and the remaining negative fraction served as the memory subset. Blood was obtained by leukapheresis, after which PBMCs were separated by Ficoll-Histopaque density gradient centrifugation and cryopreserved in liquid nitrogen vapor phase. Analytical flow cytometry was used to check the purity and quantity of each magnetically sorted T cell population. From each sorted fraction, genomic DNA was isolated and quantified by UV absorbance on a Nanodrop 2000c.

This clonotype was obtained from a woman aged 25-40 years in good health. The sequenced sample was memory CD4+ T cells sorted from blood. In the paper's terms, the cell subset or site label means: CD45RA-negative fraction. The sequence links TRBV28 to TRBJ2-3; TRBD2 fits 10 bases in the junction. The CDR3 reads CASSKGASGSPDTQYF. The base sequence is TGTGCCAGCAGCAAAGGGGCTAGCGGGAGTCCAGATACGCAGTATTTT.